This T cell receptor beta chain was retrieved from a study of CD8+ T cells in alopecia areata. Findings and limits, study-wide: Sequenced scalp T cells also include alphabeta T cells resident in normal skin. It was lesional scalp, especially alopecia totalis/universalis, that showed higher clonality than normal scalp. Possibly as an HLA-related effect, TCR sharing across patients appeared less clear than in mice.

Sequencing templates came from extracted RNA that was reverse transcribed into cDNA. Libraries were prepared by immunoSEQ multiplex PCR; TCRdb keeps only in-frame clonotypes and omits some of them. The table shows 150,000 or so clones, with about 60% occurring only once. Trimming removed 2 bases from V and 7 bases from J, with 9 bases in between. Germline CDR1 GTSNPN, CDR2 SVGIG (reference sequence). The CDR3 covers 12 residues. The researchers isolated CD4+ and CD8+ T cells from PBMCs by sorting. Comment on this clone: Its antigen is unknown.

This TCR was sampled from a human donor in good health. The sample comprised CD4+ T cells sorted from blood. J is TRBJ1-5 and V is TRBV30; D is unresolved. Written as DNA, the CDR3 is TGTGCCTGGAGTCCCTCGGGGCAGCCCCAGCATTTT. This translates into CAWSPSGQPQHF.